These T cell receptor beta chains were read from a single sample in a study of blood T cell repertoires in COVID-19. Assay: immunoSEQ multiplex PCR; the TCRdb copy retains only in-frame clones and omits some. The data show approximately 310,000 clones, with about 85% seen just once and 1.5% to 2% held by the top ten. Sequenced material: PBMCs or T cells enriched from blood (not recorded which). All receptors derive from a woman in her twenties or thirties who had been exposed to COVID-19. Each CDR3 is given with its conserved first and last residue. D genes are given only for firm matches. The size field is filled for only some rows; it gives once, few, many or a size class.

J | V | D | size | CDR3 | DNA
TRBJ2-1 | TRBV7-9 | TRBD2 | NA | CASSFLAGGRNEQFF | TGTGCCAGCAGCTTTCTAGCGGGGGGGCGTAATGAGCAGTTCTTC
TRBJ1-4 | TRBV7-2 | NA | few | CASSDPTGAFEKLFF | TGTGCCAGCAGCGATCCGACAGGAGCTTTTGAAAAACTGTTTTTT
TRBJ2-5 | TRBV2 | TRBD1 | NA | CASSPGGRQETQYF | TGTGCCAGCAGTCCAGGGGGTAGGCAAGAGACCCAGTACTTC
TRBJ2-7 | TRBV4-3 | TRBD1 | few | CASSQVGQGVGHEQYF | TGCGCCAGCAGCCAAGTCGGACAGGGAGTAGGCCACGAGCAGTACTTC
TRBJ1-4 | TRBV7-2 | NA | once | CASSLPPVEKLFF | TGTGCCAGCAGTCTGCCACCGGTGGAAAAACTGTTTTTT
TRBJ2-1 | TRBV7-2 | TRBD2 | NA | CASSRTSGGSYEQFF | TGTGCCAGCAGCCGGACTAGCGGGGGATCTTATGAGCAGTTCTTC
TRBJ1-1 | TRBV7-9 | NA | NA | CASSLRGADNTEAFF | TGTGCCAGCAGCTTACGGGGGGCCGATAACACTGAAGCTTTCTTT
TRBJ1-1 | TRBV28 | TRBD1 | once | CASSGTGGLGNTEAFF | TGTGCCAGTTCCGGGACAGGAGGTTTGGGGAACACTGAAGCTTTCTTT
TRBJ1-1 | TRBV14 | NA | NA | CASSQVGIPYTEAFF | TGTGCCAGCAGCCAGGTCGGGATTCCGTACACTGAAGCTTTCTTT
TRBJ1-1 | TRBV9 | TRBD1 | NA | CASSAGQGLDTEAFF | TGTGCCAGCAGCGCCGGACAGGGCCTGGACACTGAAGCTTTCTTT
TRBJ2-1 | TRBV29-1 | TRBD2 | NA | CSPSIAGINNEQFF | TGCAGCCCAAGCATAGCGGGGATAAACAATGAGCAGTTCTTC
TRBJ2-6 | TRBV5-1 | NA | NA | CASSLASSGANVLTF | TGCGCCAGCAGCTTGGCCAGCTCTGGGGCCAACGTCCTGACTTTC
TRBJ2-1 | TRBV6-4 | NA | NA | CASSEDNSYNEQFF | TGTGCCAGCAGTGAGGACAACTCCTACAATGAGCAGTTCTTC
TRBJ2-1 | TRBV3-1/TRBV3-2 | NA | NA | CASSQESRKQFF | TGTGCCAGCAGCCAAGAGTCCAGAAAACAGTTCTTC
TRBJ1-2 | TRBV7-2 | NA | NA | CASSLEPGGAGYGYTF | TGTGCCAGCAGCTTAGAACCCGGGGGGGCCGGCTATGGCTACACCTTC
TRBJ2-7 | TRBV4-3 | NA | many | CASSQDGNRMNEQYF | TGCGCCAGCAGCCAAGATGGAAACAGAATGAACGAGCAGTACTTC
TRBJ1-2 | TRBV27 | TRBD1 | NA | CASSGGTGGNYGYTF | TGTGCCAGCAGTGGGGGGACAGGGGGCAACTATGGCTACACCTTC
TRBJ1-2 | TRBV5-1 | NA | few | CASRPSPLTGGHGYTF | TGCGCCAGCCGCCCAAGCCCGTTGACGGGCGGGCATGGCTACACCTTC
TRBJ2-5 | TRBV19 | NA | NA | CASSGTREEETQYF | TGTGCCAGTAGTGGGACGAGGGAGGAAGAGACCCAGTACTTC
TRBJ1-4 | TRBV3-1/TRBV3-2 | NA | NA | CASSQDRGDEKLFF | TGTGCCAGCAGCCAAGATCGGGGGGATGAAAAACTGTTTTTT
TRBJ1-4 | TRBV27 | TRBD1 | NA | CASRLTGGYATNEKLFF | TGTGCCAGCAGGTTGACAGGGGGCTATGCAACTAATGAAAAACTGTTTTTT
TRBJ2-7 | TRBV4-1 | TRBD1 | NA | CASSPRQGTYEQYF | TGCGCCAGCAGCCCGAGACAGGGGACCTACGAGCAGTACTTC
TRBJ2-7 | TRBV19 | TRBD2 | NA | CASEASGSYEQYF | TGTGCCAGTGAGGCTAGCGGATCCTACGAGCAGTACTTC
TRBJ2-3 | TRBV27 | NA | NA | CASSFAQGQDTQYF | TGTGCCAGCAGTTTCGCGCAGGGGCAAGATACGCAGTATTTT
TRBJ2-3 | TRBV2 | TRBD2 | NA | CASSVSLAGSTDTQYF | TGTGCCAGCAGTGTCTCCCTAGCGGGGAGCACAGATACGCAGTATTTT
TRBJ2-5 | TRBV7-8 | NA | once | CASSINRDSSRETQYF | TGTGCCAGCAGCATAAACCGGGACTCATCCCGGGAGACCCAGTACTTC